This T cell receptor beta chain was obtained from a study of cytomegalovirus exposure and HLA in healthy donors. The assay was immunoSEQ multiplex PCR, and TCRdb's table has in-frame clones only and misses some. The repertoire holds fewer than 400,000 clones, more than 80% seen once, with about 0.91% in the top ten. Per the germline V gene, CDR1 is SGHDT and CDR2 is YYEEEE. V shed 2 bases and J shed 2 bases, with 13 bases lying between them. The CDR3 is 16 residues long. This clone was counted only a few times. Its matching antigen is unknown. Study-wide results and caveats: For most TCR sequences rarity was the rule, although some public TCRs occurred in many donors. There were fewer than 200 TCR beta chains listed as cytomegalovirus-associated. CMV antigen specificity was confirmed in vitro for three CMV-associated chains.

V gene TRBV5-6 combines with J gene TRBJ1-4; possibly TRBD1 for D (6 bases). Sequenced: PBMCs. This sequence originates from a woman aged 18-29 years in good health and CMV-seronegative. The CDR3 DNA follows: TGTGCCAGCAGCTTTTTGGGGGCAGGCACTAATGAAAAACTGTTTTTT. As protein: CASSFLGAGTNEKLFF.